The clone carrying this TCR beta chain was seen at least ten times. Its antigen is still unknown. Authors of the study amplified TCR beta CDR3 regions from RNA transcripts. Initially, a first-round RT-PCR of the TCR CDR3 employed the HTBI primer set. In TCRdb, the multiplex PCR reads were re-called with MiXCR into one record per CDR3 protein. The sample lists a few hundred thousand distinct CDR3 sequences, around 42% occurring once. Germline lookup yields CDR1 LNHDA and CDR2 SQIVND (reference sequence). The V gene end was trimmed by 7 bases and the J gene end by 6 bases; junction bases not matched to a gene: 8. The CDR3 sequence is 15 residues long. Exclusion followed for patients with uncontrolled infection, other autoimmune disease, pregnancy or lactation. Diagnosis relied on clinical symptoms, serum thyroxine and TRAb, thyroid ultrasound and orbital computed tomography. This sample stems from a study of T cells in Graves' hyperthyroidism and ophthalmopathy.

Regarding the study as a whole: Blood shared most expanded thyroid clonotypes above 0.001. Ophthalmopathy was identified by the model a median 6.5 months ahead of onset.

The sequenced material came from peripheral blood or thyroid tissue (not recorded which). This receptor was identified in a young woman with Graves' hyperthyroidism. The V call is TRBV19, the J call TRBJ1-5; TRBD1 matches at 11 bases. The chain's CDR3 is CASTDGTGGGQPQHF. The CDR3, as DNA: TGTGCCAGTACCGATGGGACAGGGGGTGGTCAGCCCCAGCATTTT.